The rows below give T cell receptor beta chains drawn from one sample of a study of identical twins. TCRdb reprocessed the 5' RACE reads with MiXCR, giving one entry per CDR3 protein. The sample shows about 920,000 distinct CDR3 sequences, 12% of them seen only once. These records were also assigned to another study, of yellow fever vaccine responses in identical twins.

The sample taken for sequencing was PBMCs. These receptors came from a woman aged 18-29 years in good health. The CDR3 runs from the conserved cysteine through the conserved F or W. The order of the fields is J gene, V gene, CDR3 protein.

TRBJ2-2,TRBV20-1,CSARGGDSLANTGELFF
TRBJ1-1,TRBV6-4,CASSLEGNMNTEAFF
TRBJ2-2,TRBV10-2,CASSERAGGPDTGELFF
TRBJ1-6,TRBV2,CASSGDRGEPLHF
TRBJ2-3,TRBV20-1,CSAYSTDTQYF
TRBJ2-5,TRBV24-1,CATSGETSGRKETQYF
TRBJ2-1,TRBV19,CASSIEGNEQFF
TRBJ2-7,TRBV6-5,CATHGHNYEQYF
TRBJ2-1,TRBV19,CASSTPLAGMVNEQFF
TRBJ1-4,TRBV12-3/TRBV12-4,CASSLDVGQREKLFF
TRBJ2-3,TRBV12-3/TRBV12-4,CASSSLLAGSTDTQYF
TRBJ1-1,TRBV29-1,CSVEGGGGRVGTEAFF
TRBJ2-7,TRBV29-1,CSVDFGSPSYEQYF
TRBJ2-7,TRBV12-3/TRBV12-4,CASSRSGSGHEQYF
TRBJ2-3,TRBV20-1,CSARLATSELLDTQYF
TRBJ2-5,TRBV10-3,CAISEGTGQETQYF
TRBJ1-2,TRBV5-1,CASSYQGSEGYTF
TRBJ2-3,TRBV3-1,CASSPVRERGTDTQYF
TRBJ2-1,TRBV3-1,CASSPSGTRAYNEQFF
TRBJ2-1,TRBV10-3,CAISAGTVDNEQFF
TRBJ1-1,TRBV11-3,CASSLDDGMNTEAFF
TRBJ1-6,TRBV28,CASSSNPTGTPLHF
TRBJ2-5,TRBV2,CASSEGFMGLAGAALQETQYF
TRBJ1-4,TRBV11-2,CASSPNRGHNEKLFF
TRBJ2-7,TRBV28,CASSFPSGTAEQYF
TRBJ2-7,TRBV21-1,CASRAGETYEQYF
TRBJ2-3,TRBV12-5,CASGSDPPSTDTQYF
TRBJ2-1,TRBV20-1,CSARDRGLTTYNEQFF
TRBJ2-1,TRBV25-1,CASSPATSYNEQFF
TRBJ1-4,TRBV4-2,CASSLDRGSHNGGEKLFF
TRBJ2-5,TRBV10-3,CAISELTQETQYF